This passage covers 6 T cell receptor beta chains from one sample sequenced in a study of beta chain features in type 1 diabetes. Overall study results and limits: Shorter TCRB CDR3s, moderately but significantly so, were found in Type 1 diabetes patients in all four CD4+ subsets.

Sequenced material consisted of expressed TCRB transcripts (all of the isolated RNA was reverse transcribed). Clones were read by immunoSEQ multiplex PCR, and TCRdb kept only the in-frame ones, dropping some. The repertoire holds 120,000 to 150,000 clones, less than 15% seen once, with approximately 1.3% in the top ten. Their antigen targets remain unknown. Input material: central memory CD4+ T cells from blood. Receptors were obtained from a man younger than 35 with type 1 diabetes.

This chain links TRBV5-1 with TRBJ1-1, with a possible D match to TRBD1 (5 bases). V was cut by 4 bases and J by 1 base, with 14 bases left in between. CDR3 length equals 15 residues. Germline values: CDR1 SGHRS, CDR2 YFSETQ. This CDR3 reads CASSPLVGGNTEAFF. DNA for the CDR3: TGCGCCAGCAGCCCCCTCGTCGGGGGGAACACTGAAGCTTTCTTT.

This clone was counted between two and nine times. The V call is TRBV9, the J call TRBJ2-2; D is unclear. CDR3 size: 15 residues. CDR1 SGDLS and CDR2 YYNGEE come from the germline V gene. The ends were cut back, 0 bases at V and 1 base at J, with 7 bases in the middle. CDR3 sequence: CASSVAGQNTGELFF. In nucleotides, the CDR3 is TGTGCCAGCAGCGTAGCAGGTCAGAACACCGGGGAGCTGTTTTTT.

The CDR3 sequence: CASSPRGTTNTEAFF. The CDR3 DNA reads as TGTGCCAGCAGCCCCAGGGGTACTACGAACACTGAAGCTTTCTTT. The genes are TRBV14 and TRBJ1-1, with D possibly TRBD1 on 6 matching bases. Germline CDR1 and CDR2: SGHDN and FVKESK. V was trimmed by 4 bases and J by 1 base, leaving 13 bases between them. The CDR3 totals 15 residues.

The chain is built from TRBV9 and TRBJ2-3; TRBD2 matches 9 bases. Germline V gives CDR1 SGDLS, CDR2 YYNGEE. V lost 3 bases to trimming and J lost 2 bases; unmatched junction nucleotides: 4. The CDR3 spans 15 residues. The CDR3 DNA is TGTGCCAGCAGCGAGCGGGGGGCTCTCACAGATACGCAGTATTTT. As protein: CASSERGALTDTQYF.

The chain carries TRBV5-1 and TRBJ2-6, with unresolved D. The V end lost 7 bases, the J end lost 0 bases, and 8 bases lay between the germline ends. CDR1 is SGHRS, CDR2 YFSETQ, per germline. The CDR3 contains 14 residues. The DNA of the CDR3 is TGCGCCAGCTCATCTAACTCTGGGGCCAACGTCCTGACTTTC. Its protein is CASSSNSGANVLTF.

This clone was recorded once. This rearrangement joins TRBV30 to TRBJ1-2; a weak D match, TRBD1 (6 bases). Trimming stripped 0 bases from V and 4 bases from J, with 21 bases between. Germline CDR1 and CDR2: GTSNPN and SVGIG (reference sequence). This CDR3 is built from 17 residues. This chain's CDR3 is CAWSVPGQGILGYGYTF. CDR3 coding DNA: TGTGCCTGGAGTGTACCGGGACAAGGGATCCTAGGCTATGGCTACACCTTC.